This passage covers 12 T cell receptor beta chains from one sample sequenced in a study of blood T cell repertoires in COVID-19. Sequencing used immunoSEQ multiplex PCR; TCRdb keeps in-frame clones, though not all of them. The sample lists 150,000 or so clones; approximately 82% were seen once. The specimen was peripheral blood. All receptors come from a human donor with acute or convalescent COVID-19. The donor label of this sample is uncertain.

The chain joins TRBV3-1 (or the pseudogene TRBV3-2) to TRBJ2-7; TRBD2 agrees at 8 bases. In germline, CDR1 is LGHDT, CDR2 YNNKEL (reference sequence). Trimming took 4 bases from V and 6 from J; bases not matched to a gene: 11. The CDR3 totals 15 residues. The CDR3 DNA reads TGTGCCAGCAGCCCAAAGCTCGGGGGGGCGGTCGAGCAGTACTTC. It specifies CASSPKLGGAVEQYF.

The chain has TRBV5-1 and TRBJ1-3; TRBD1 agrees at 9 bases. Germline V gene data show CDR1 as SGHRS and CDR2 as YFSETQ. The V segment lost 1 base and the J segment 0 bases; nucleotides outside the gene matches: 2. The CDR3 consists of 16 residues. CDR3 protein: CASSLLTGGSGNTIYF. The DNA for the CDR3 is TGCGCCAGCAGCTTGTTGACAGGGGGCTCTGGAAACACCATATATTTT.

The CDR3 DNA follows: TGCGCCAGCAGCCGGGGCGGCTCTGGGGCCAACGTCCTGACTTTC. It specifies CASSRGGSGANVLTF. V usage is TRBV4-1 and J usage is TRBJ2-6; D is possibly TRBD1 (5 bases). Germline V lookup: CDR1 MGHRA, CDR2 YSYEKL. The CDR3 length is 15 residues. The ends were cut back, 4 bases at V and 0 bases at J, with 7 bases in the middle.

Of note for this clone: The same CDR3 is also encoded by other DNA sequences in this sample. V gene TRBV30 combines with J gene TRBJ1-5; possibly TRBD1 for D (6 bases). Trimming pared 0 bases from V and 6 bases from J, leaving 9 bases between. The CDR3 loop spans 13 amino acids. Germline CDR1 reads GTSNPN; CDR2 reads SVGIG (reference sequence). Here the CDR3 DNA reads TGTGCCTGGAGTGTAGGGGGGGTTCAGCCCCAGCATTTT. Amino acid sequence: CAWSVGGVQPQHF.

The V gene is TRBV6-5, the J gene TRBJ1-2, with TRBD1 matching over 9 bases. The CDR3 is 15 amino acids. CDR1 is MNHEY and CDR2 is SVGAGI in the germline V gene. V trimming: 5 bases; J trimming: 8 bases; junction bases outside the gene matches: 12. The CDR3 loop reads CASSKPGQGLLGYTF. DNA of the CDR3: TGTGCCAGCAGTAAACCGGGACAGGGCCTTTTAGGCTACACCTTC.

For the CDR3, the DNA is TGCAGTGCTAGTCGGGGTCCGTTCAGAAATGAGCAGTTCTTC. The encoded protein is CSASRGPFRNEQFF. The V gene is TRBV20-1, the J gene TRBJ2-1; D is perhaps TRBD2 (5 bases). CDR3 length: 14 amino acids. Germline V lookup: CDR1 DFQATT, CDR2 SNEGSKA (reference sequence). Trimming removed 3 bases at V and 7 bases at J, with 16 bases between.

The chain recombines TRBV29-1 with TRBJ2-1; TRBD1 agrees at 9 bases. V shed 6 bases and J 8 bases; nucleotides not matched to a gene: 17. There are 16 residues in the CDR3. Germline lookup yields CDR1 SQVTM and CDR2 ANQGSEA. In nucleotides, the CDR3 is TGCAGCGTCTGGGACAGGGTCGCTAAGAAAGAGGATGAGCAGTTCTTC. Its protein is CSVWDRVAKKEDEQFF.

The chain uses TRBV6-2 or TRBV6-3 and TRBJ2-7; the match to TRBD1 covers 7 bases. Germline loops: CDR1 MNHEY, CDR2 SVGEGT. V trimming: 6 bases; J trimming: 1 base; junction bases outside the gene matches: 12. The CDR3 extends over 16 amino acids. The DNA for the CDR3 is TGTGCCAGCAGCCCATTGGGGACAGCCTCGTCCTACGAGCAGTACTTC. It yields the protein CASSPLGTASSYEQYF.

The chain employs TRBV6-1 and TRBJ2-3; D gene uncertain. Looked up from germline, CDR1 is MNHNS and CDR2 is SASEGT. The CDR3 loop spans 14 amino acids. V gave up 3 bases and J gave up 6 bases, with 13 bases separating them. The CDR3 DNA is TGTGCCAGCAGTGATGTGAGACTCGGGGATACGCAGTATTTT. Its protein product is CASSDVRLGDTQYF.

This chain links TRBV7-9 with TRBJ1-5, with D unresolved. The ends were cut back, 5 bases at V and 7 bases at J, with 18 bases in the middle. Germline V gene data show CDR1 as SEHNR and CDR2 as FQNEAQ (reference sequence). CDR3 length: 15 residues. DNA for the CDR3: TGTGCCAGCAGCGAGTCCAACGGCCCAGGACAGCCCCAGCATTTT. Translated, it gives CASSESNGPGQPQHF.

V gene TRBV7-9 combines with J gene TRBJ2-7; D is possibly TRBD2 (6 bases). Germline loops: CDR1 SEHNR, CDR2 FQNEAQ (reference sequence). The CDR3 extends over 15 amino acids. Trimming removed 7 bases from V and 3 bases from J, with 19 bases in between. As DNA, the CDR3 is TGTGCCAGCACCCCGACCAATCCGGGAGACTACGAGCAGTACTTC. It is translated as CASTPTNPGDYEQYF.

The chain joins TRBV14 to TRBJ1-1, with 7 bases aligning to TRBD1. Germline values: CDR1 SGHDN, CDR2 FVKESK. This CDR3 spans 14 amino acids. Germline trimming cut 3 bases from V and 1 base from J; bases unmatched to any gene: 2. For the CDR3, the DNA is TGTGCCAGCAGCCAGCGGACAGGGAACACTGAAGCTTTCTTT. Amino acids: CASSQRTGNTEAFF.